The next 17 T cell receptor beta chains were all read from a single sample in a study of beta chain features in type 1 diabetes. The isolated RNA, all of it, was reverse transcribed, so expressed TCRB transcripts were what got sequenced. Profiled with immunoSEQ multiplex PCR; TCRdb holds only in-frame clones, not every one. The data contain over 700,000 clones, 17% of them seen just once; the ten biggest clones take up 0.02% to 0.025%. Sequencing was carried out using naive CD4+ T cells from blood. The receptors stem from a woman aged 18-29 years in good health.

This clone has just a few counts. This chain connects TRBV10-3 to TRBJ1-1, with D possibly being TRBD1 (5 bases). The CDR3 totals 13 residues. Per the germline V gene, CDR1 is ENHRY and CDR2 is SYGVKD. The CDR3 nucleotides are TGTGCTGGAGCAGGGAACATCAACACTGAAGCTTTCTTT. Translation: CAGAGNINTEAFF.

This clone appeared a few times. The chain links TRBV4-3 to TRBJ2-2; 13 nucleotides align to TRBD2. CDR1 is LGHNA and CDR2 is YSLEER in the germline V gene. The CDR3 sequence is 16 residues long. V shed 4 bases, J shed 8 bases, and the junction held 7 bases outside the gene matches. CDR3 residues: CASSRTSGGYLGELFF. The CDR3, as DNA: TGCGCCAGCAGCCGGACTAGCGGGGGTTATTTAGGGGAGCTGTTTTTT.

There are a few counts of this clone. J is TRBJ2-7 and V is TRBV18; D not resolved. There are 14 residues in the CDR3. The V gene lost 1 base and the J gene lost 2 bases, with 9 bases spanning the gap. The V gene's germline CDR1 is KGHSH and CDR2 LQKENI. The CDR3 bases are TGTGCCAGCTCACCACGGGTCAGGACCTACGAGCAGTACTTC. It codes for CASSPRVRTYEQYF.

CDR3 protein: CASGILSGRRDNEQFF. CDR3 sequence (DNA): TGTGCCAGTGGAATCCTTAGCGGGAGGAGGGACAATGAGCAGTTCTTC. V usage is TRBV28 and J usage is TRBJ2-1; 10 nucleotides agree with TRBD2. Unmatched junction bases numbered 13, after V lost 9 bases and J lost 5 bases. This CDR3 contains 16 residues. CDR1 and CDR2 from the germline V gene are MDHEN and SYDVKM. Full variable domain (rest looked up from reference TRBV28 and TRBJ2-1): DVKVTQSSRYLVKRTGEKVFLECVQDMDHENMFWYRQDPGLGLRLIYFSYDVKMKEKGDIPEGYSVSREKKERFSLILESASTNQTSMYLCASGILSGRRDNEQFFGPGTRLTVL.

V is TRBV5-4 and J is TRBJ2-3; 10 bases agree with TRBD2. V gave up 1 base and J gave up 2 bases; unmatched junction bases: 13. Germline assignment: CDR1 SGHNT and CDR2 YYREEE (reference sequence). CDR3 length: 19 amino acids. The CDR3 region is CASSLSRAGGPGDTDTQYF. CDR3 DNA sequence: TGTGCCAGCAGCTTGTCCCGAGCGGGAGGGCCGGGCGACACAGATACGCAGTATTTT.

In DNA form, the CDR3 reads TGTGCCAGCAGCCCCCAATGGCTAGCGGGATCTGAGCAGTTCTTC. Its protein product is CASSPQWLAGSEQFF. The genes are TRBV7-9 and TRBJ2-1; 9 positions match TRBD2. V dropped 5 bases and J dropped 9; count of bases not matched to a gene: 11. The CDR3 covers 15 residues. Germline lookup yields CDR1 SEHNR and CDR2 FQNEAQ (reference sequence).

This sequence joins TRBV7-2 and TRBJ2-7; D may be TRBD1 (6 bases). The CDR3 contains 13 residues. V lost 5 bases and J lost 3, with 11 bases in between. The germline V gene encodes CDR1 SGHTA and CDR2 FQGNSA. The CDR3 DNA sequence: TGTGCCAGCAGCCGACAGGAACGCTACGAGCAGTACTTC. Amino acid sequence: CASSRQERYEQYF.

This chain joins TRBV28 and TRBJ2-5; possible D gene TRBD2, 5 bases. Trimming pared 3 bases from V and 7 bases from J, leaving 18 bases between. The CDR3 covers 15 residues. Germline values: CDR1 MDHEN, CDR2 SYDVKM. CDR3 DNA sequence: TGTGCCAGCAGTTTCTCCCTCCGGGCGAGCGGGACCCAGTACTTC. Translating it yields CASSFSLRASGTQYF.

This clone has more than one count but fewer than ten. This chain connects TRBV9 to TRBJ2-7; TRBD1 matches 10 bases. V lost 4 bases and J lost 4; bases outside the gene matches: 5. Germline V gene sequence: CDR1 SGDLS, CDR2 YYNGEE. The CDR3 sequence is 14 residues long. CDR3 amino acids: CASSRGQGTYEQYF. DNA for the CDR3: TGTGCCAGCAGCAGGGGACAGGGGACTTACGAGCAGTACTTC.

In DNA, the CDR3 is TGTGCCAGCAGCTTAGTGAGCGGGATCGATGAGCAGTTCTTC. Translation: CASSLVSGIDEQFF. J is TRBJ2-1 and V is TRBV7-2; 7 positions match TRBD2. The CDR3 length is 14 residues. Germline assignment: CDR1 SGHTA and CDR2 FQGNSA. Germline trimming cut 1 base from V and 8 bases from J; bases unmatched to any gene: 5.

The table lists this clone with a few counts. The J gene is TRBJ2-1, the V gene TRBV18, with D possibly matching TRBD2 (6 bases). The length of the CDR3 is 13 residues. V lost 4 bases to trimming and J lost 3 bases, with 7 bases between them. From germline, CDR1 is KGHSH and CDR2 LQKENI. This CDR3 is CASSLGLYNEQFF. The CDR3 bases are TGTGCCAGCTCACTGGGACTCTACAATGAGCAGTTCTTC.

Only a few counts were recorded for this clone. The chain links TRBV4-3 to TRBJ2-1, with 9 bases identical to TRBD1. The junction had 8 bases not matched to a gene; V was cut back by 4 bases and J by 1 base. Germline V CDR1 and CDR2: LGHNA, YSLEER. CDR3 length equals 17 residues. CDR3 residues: CASSPLGTGSSYNEQFF. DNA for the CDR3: TGCGCCAGCAGCCCTCTCGGGACAGGGTCTTCCTACAATGAGCAGTTCTTC.

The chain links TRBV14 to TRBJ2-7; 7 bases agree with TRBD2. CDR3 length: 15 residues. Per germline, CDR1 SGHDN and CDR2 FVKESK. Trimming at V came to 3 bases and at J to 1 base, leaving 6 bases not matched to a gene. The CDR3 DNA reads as TGTGCCAGCAGCCACCTTACGGGGGGATCCTACGAGCAGTACTTC. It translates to CASSHLTGGSYEQYF.

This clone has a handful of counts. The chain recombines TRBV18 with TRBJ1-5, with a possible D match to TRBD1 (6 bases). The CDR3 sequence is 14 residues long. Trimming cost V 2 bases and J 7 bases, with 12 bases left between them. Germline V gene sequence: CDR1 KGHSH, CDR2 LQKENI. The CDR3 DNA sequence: TGTGCCAGCTCACCAGAGGGGGGTAGACAGCCCCAGCATTTT. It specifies CASSPEGGRQPQHF.

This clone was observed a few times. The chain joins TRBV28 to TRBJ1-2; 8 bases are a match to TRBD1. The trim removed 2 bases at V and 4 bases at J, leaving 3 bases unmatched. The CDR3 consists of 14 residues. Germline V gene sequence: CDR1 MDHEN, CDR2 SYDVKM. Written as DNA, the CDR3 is TGTGCCAGCAGTTTAATGGACAGGGTCTATGGCTACACCTTC. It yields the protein CASSLMDRVYGYTF.

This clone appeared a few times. The chain's CDR3 is CASSVSVGDYNEQFF. CDR3 nucleotides: TGTGCCAGCAGCGTCTCGGTAGGCGATTACAATGAGCAGTTCTTC. This sequence joins TRBV9 and TRBJ2-1; D is undetermined. Germline lookup yields CDR1 SGDLS and CDR2 YYNGEE. This CDR3 spans 15 amino acids. V lost 2 bases to trimming and J lost 4 bases, with 13 bases between them.

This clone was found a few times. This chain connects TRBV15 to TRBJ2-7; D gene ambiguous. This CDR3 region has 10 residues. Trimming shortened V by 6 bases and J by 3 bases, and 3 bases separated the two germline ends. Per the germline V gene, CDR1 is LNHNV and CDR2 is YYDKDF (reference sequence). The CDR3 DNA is TGTGCCACCAGTATCTACGAGCAGTACTTC. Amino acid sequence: CATSIYEQYF.